This paragraph reports one T cell receptor (beta chain). With 5 bases clipped from V and 10 bases from J, the junction kept 11 bases outside the gene matches. Per germline, CDR1 SGHTA and CDR2 FQGNSA. The length of the CDR3 is 15 residues. This entry comes from a study of blood T cell dynamics during melanoma immunotherapy. Whole-study context: Standard first-line treatment here was pembrolizumab or nivolumab plus ipilimumab in metastatic melanoma.

A fixed DNA input of around 0.35 ug was used per bulk PBMC sample. Here immunoSEQ multiplex PCR was the method, and the copy in TCRdb shows in-frame clones only, minus some. Here the sample spans about 8,400 clones, more than 80% being singletons. As for time point: week 3, after first cycle of checkpoint inhibitor. One draw preceded checkpoint blockade; another followed its first cycle at week 3. The chain employs TRBV7-2 and TRBJ1-4; 9 bases agree with TRBD1. Sequenced material: blood, taken from a patient treated with checkpoint blockade. The origin of this receptor is a human donor with melanoma. The CDR3 protein is CASSPPGQGGRKLFF. CDR3 nucleotides: TGTGCCAGCAGCCCTCCGGGACAGGGCGGAAGAAAACTGTTTTTT. The whole variable domain, remainder taken from reference TRBV7-2 and TRBJ1-4, is GAGVSQSPSNKVTEKGKDVELRCDPISGHTALYWYRQSLGQGLEFLIYFQGNSAPDKSGLPSDRFSAERTGGSVSTLTIQRTQQEDSAVYLCASSPPGQGGRKLFFGSGTQLSVL.